The next 30 T cell receptor beta chains were all read from a single sample in a study of blood T cell repertoires in COVID-19. Method: immunoSEQ multiplex PCR; TCRdb's copy keeps in-frame clones and lacks some. The table shows approximately 200,000 clones, with about nine tenths occurring only once. Sequenced material: peripheral blood. All receptors come from a woman in her 30s with acute or convalescent COVID-19.

The chain combines TRBV2 with TRBJ2-3; D unclear. Between the trimmed V and J ends, which lost 9 bases and 4 bases, there was a span of 5 bases. This CDR3 comprises 10 residues. CDR1 and CDR2 from the germline V gene are SNHLY and FYNNEI. The CDR3 sequence is CARTADTQYF. Written as DNA, the CDR3 is TGTGCCAGAACGGCAGATACGCAGTATTTT.

The chain has TRBV30 and TRBJ2-5, with 7 nucleotides matching TRBD2. The germline gives CDR1 GTSNPN, CDR2 SVGIG (reference sequence). CDR3 size: 15 residues. V trimming: 0 bases; J trimming: 3 bases; junction bases outside the gene matches: 7. CDR3 sequence (DNA): TGTGCCTGGAGTGTAGCGGGAAGCTTCAAAGAGACCCAGTACTTC. Translation gives CAWSVAGSFKETQYF.

The chain has TRBV12-3 or TRBV12-4 and TRBJ2-1, with D uncertain. The CDR3 covers 13 residues. V lost 7 bases and J lost 1, with 8 bases in between. The CDR3 sequence: CASKRRSYNEQFF. The CDR3 coding sequence is TGTGCCAGCAAGAGGAGATCCTACAATGAGCAGTTCTTC.

This clone was seen only a few times. V is TRBV9 and J is TRBJ1-2; TRBD1 matches at 10 bases. This CDR3 has 14 residues. Germline V gene lookup returns CDR1 SGDLS and CDR2 YYNGEE. V trimming: 0 bases; J trimming: 6 bases; junction bases outside the gene matches: 2. The CDR3, as DNA: TGTGCCAGCAGCGTAGGCGGGACAGGGGATGGCTACACCTTC. This gives the protein CASSVGGTGDGYTF.

The table lists this clone with a count of one. This chain links TRBV7-9 with TRBJ1-1; tentative D call: TRBD1 (6 bases). Germline CDR1 reads SEHNR; CDR2 reads FQNEAQ (reference sequence). This CDR3 is 12 amino acids long. V was trimmed by 1 base and J by 9 bases, leaving 9 bases between them. CDR3 nucleotides: TGTGCCAGCAGCTTAGGAGGGGGTAAAGCTTTCTTT. It translates to CASSLGGGKAFF. Supplemented by reference TRBV7-9 and TRBJ1-1, the full variable domain reads DTGVSQNPRHKITKRGQNVTFRCDPISEHNRLYWYRQTLGQGPEFLTYFQNEAQLEKSRLLSDRFSAERPKGSFSTLEIQRTEQGDSAMYLCASSLGGGKAFFGQGTRLTVV.

The gene calls are TRBV3-1 (or the pseudogene TRBV3-2) and TRBJ2-5, with D possibly TRBD2 on 5 matching bases. The CDR3 has 13 residues. Per the germline V gene, CDR1 is LGHDT and CDR2 is YNNKEL (reference sequence). V lost 1 base, J lost 7 bases, and 10 bases lay in between. CDR3 nucleotides: TGTGCCAGCAGCCAAGGGACTTTCGGGACCCAGTACTTC. Amino acids: CASSQGTFGTQYF.

The CDR3 DNA sequence: TGTGCCAGCAGAGGATTCGGGTCGGAAGAGGGCTACACCTTC. It specifies CASRGFGSEEGYTF. The chain has TRBV28 and TRBJ1-2, with D uncertain. Per the germline V gene, CDR1 is MDHEN and CDR2 is SYDVKM. There are 14 residues in the CDR3. V gave up 6 bases and J gave up 8 bases, with 19 bases separating them.

V and J are TRBV2 and TRBJ2-3, with 9 bases fitting TRBD2. The junction had 10 bases not matched to a gene; V was cut back by 10 bases and J by 5 bases. CDR3 length equals 14 residues. CDR1 and CDR2 (germline): SNHLY, FYNNEI. CDR3 protein: CATIAGVLKDTQYF. In DNA form, the CDR3 reads TGTGCCACAATAGCGGGAGTGCTAAAAGATACGCAGTATTTT. The whole variable domain, filled in from reference TRBV2 and TRBJ2-3, reads EPEVTQTPSHQVTQMGQEVILRCVPISNHLYFYWYRQILGQKVEFLVSFYNNEISEKSEIFDDQFSVERPDGSNFTLKIRSTKLEDSAMYFCATIAGVLKDTQYFGPGTRLTVL.

This rearrangement joins TRBV5-1 to TRBJ1-2, with 7 bases fitting TRBD1. Germline lookup yields CDR1 SGHRS and CDR2 YFSETQ. The CDR3 runs to 15 residues. With 9 bases clipped from V and 4 bases from J, the junction kept 15 bases outside the gene matches. The CDR3 nucleotides are TGCGCCACCGCAGCAGAATCGGACAGGCGCTATGGCTACACCTTC. Translated: CATAAESDRRYGYTF.

The CDR3 DNA follows: TGTGCCACCAGCAGAGATTTGGGGCAAGCTTTCTTT. This translates into CATSRDLGQAFF. The chain carries TRBV15 and TRBJ1-1; tentatively, D is TRBD1 (5 bases). Trimming took off 0 bases at V and 9 bases at J, with 8 bases between the two ends. This CDR3 has 12 amino acids. CDR1 is LNHNV, CDR2 YYDKDF, per germline (reference sequence).

The rearrangement links TRBV7-2 to TRBJ2-2; D is unresolved. Germline V CDR1 and CDR2: SGHTA, FQGNSA. With 5 bases removed from V and 8 bases from J, the gap between germline ends came to 12 bases. The CDR3 has 13 amino acids. The CDR3 loop is CASSSGPAGELFF. In DNA, the CDR3 is TGTGCCAGCAGCAGTGGGCCTGCAGGGGAGCTGTTTTTT.

The genes are TRBV21-1 and TRBJ2-5; the tabulated D call, TRBD2, remains unverified against the DNA. TRBV21-1 is listed as a pseudogene. The CDR3 loop spans 18 amino acids. The CDR3 reads CASSKKLTSGRPQETQYF. CDR3 bases: TGTGCCAGCAGCAAAAAGTTAACTAGCGGGAGACCTCAAGAGACCCAGTACTTC.

This clone was detected a few times. The chain couples TRBV6-5 to TRBJ1-5; 9 bases are a match to TRBD1. Germline loops: CDR1 MNHEY, CDR2 SVGAGI. The CDR3 is 13 residues long. V lost 7 bases to trimming and J lost 5 bases; unmatched junction nucleotides: 3. DNA of the CDR3: TGTGCCAGCAAGGGGGACAGGGATCAGCCCCAGCATTTT. This translates into CASKGDRDQPQHF.

The chain uses TRBV11-2 and TRBJ2-7, with D possibly TRBD1 on 6 matching bases. Trimming pared 1 base from V and 3 bases from J, leaving 16 bases between. This CDR3 region has 16 residues. Germline loops: CDR1 SGHAT, CDR2 FQNNGV. The CDR3 is CASSLARQETGYEQYF. The CDR3 nucleotides read TGTGCCAGCAGCTTAGCCCGACAGGAGACGGGCTACGAGCAGTACTTC.

The chain carries TRBV4-1 and TRBJ2-1, with D perhaps TRBD1 (7 bases). This CDR3 is 18 amino acids long. CDR1 and CDR2 (germline): MGHRA, YSYEKL. The germline V and J ends were trimmed by 1 base and 9 bases, with 25 bases remaining between them. The CDR3 DNA follows: TGCGCCAGCAGCCAAGCAAACAGACAGGGACTTTTCTTTAGTGAGCAGTTCTTC. Translating it yields CASSQANRQGLFFSEQFF.

With regard to this clone: This same CDR3 is encoded by further DNA sequences in the sample. The V gene is TRBV5-1, the J gene TRBJ1-4; TRBD1 matches 9 bases. V lost 4 bases, J lost 8 bases, and 6 bases stayed unmatched. Germline values: CDR1 SGHRS, CDR2 YFSETQ. This CDR3 spans 14 amino acids. The CDR3 sequence is CASSPGQGGEKLFF. The CDR3 DNA reads TGCGCCAGCAGCCCGGGACAGGGAGGCGAAAAACTGTTTTTT.

This sequence joins TRBV28 and TRBJ1-4; TRBD1 is a possible D gene (5 bases). The CDR3 has 16 amino acids. Trimming took 4 bases from V and 2 from J, leaving 14 bases between them. CDR1 is MDHEN and CDR2 is SYDVKM in the germline V gene. The CDR3 nucleotides read TGTGCCAGCAGTTCCTTGGACACTGATACTAATGAAAAACTGTTTTTT. Its translation: CASSSLDTDTNEKLFF. The whole variable domain, remainder taken from reference TRBV28 and TRBJ1-4, is DVKVTQSSRYLVKRTGEKVFLECVQDMDHENMFWYRQDPGLGLRLIYFSYDVKMKEKGDIPEGYSVSREKKERFSLILESASTNQTSMYLCASSSLDTDTNEKLFFGSGTQLSVL.

Only a few counts were recorded for this clone. This chain links TRBV27 with TRBJ2-7; 8 bases map to TRBD1. Germline CDR1 is MNHEY and CDR2 is SMNVEV (reference sequence). The CDR3 extends over 13 amino acids. The trim removed 6 bases at V and 6 bases at J, leaving 7 bases unmatched. CDR3 region: CASSGQGGSEQYF. DNA of the CDR3: TGTGCCAGCAGCGGACAGGGCGGGTCCGAGCAGTACTTC.

The rearrangement joins TRBV15 to TRBJ1-5; D not certain. This CDR3 spans 13 amino acids. Deletions cut 1 base from V and 8 bases from J, with 9 bases between. Germline CDR1 is LNHNV and CDR2 is YYDKDF (reference sequence). The CDR3 nucleotides read TGTGCCACCAGCAGAGCGTTATCCGAGCCCCAGCATTTT. Protein: CATSRALSEPQHF.

The rearrangement joins TRBV10-1 to TRBJ2-3; TRBD2 matches at 7 bases. This CDR3 has 16 residues. V was clipped by 3 bases and J by 6 bases; unmatched bases: 12. CDR1 and CDR2 (germline): WNHNN, SYGVQD (reference sequence). The CDR3 is CASSDPPGLSSDTQYF. The CDR3 bases are TGCGCCAGCAGTGATCCACCGGGACTATCTTCGGATACGCAGTATTTT.

The gene calls are TRBV4-1 and TRBJ2-5; weak D call: TRBD2 (6 bases). The CDR3 contains 15 residues. Trimming pared 1 base from V and 2 bases from J, leaving 11 bases between. Germline values: CDR1 MGHRA, CDR2 YSYEKL. The DNA for the CDR3 is TGCGCCAGCAGCCAAGTGGGGACTCCACAAGAGACCCAGTACTTC. As protein: CASSQVGTPQETQYF.

The chain recombines TRBV28 with TRBJ1-5; D is possibly TRBD1 (5 bases). CDR3 length equals 15 residues. Trimming shortened V by 10 bases and J by 0 bases, and 16 bases separated the two germline ends. Germline V gene data show CDR1 as MDHEN and CDR2 as SYDVKM. The CDR3 here is CATSDQGNSNQPQHF. The DNA for the CDR3 is TGTGCCACCTCCGATCAGGGAAATAGCAATCAGCCCCAGCATTTT.

This chain links TRBV13 with TRBJ2-3; 15 positions agree with TRBD2. The V gene's germline CDR1 is PRHDT and CDR2 FYEKMQ (reference sequence). This CDR3 has 17 amino acids. V was pared by 1 base and J by 3 bases, with 2 bases of the junction left unmatched. The CDR3 loop is CASSLVGTSGRTDTQYF. CDR3 nucleotides: TGTGCCAGCAGCTTAGTGGGGACTAGCGGGAGGACAGATACGCAGTATTTT.

This clone has more than one count but fewer than ten. The chain recombines TRBV27 with TRBJ1-6; 7 bases agree with TRBD1. CDR3 size: 15 residues. Germline loops: CDR1 MNHEY, CDR2 SMNVEV (reference sequence). The trim removed 3 bases at V and 7 bases at J, leaving 6 bases unmatched. The CDR3 here is CASSLGTVGNSPLHF. As DNA, the CDR3 is TGTGCCAGCAGTTTGGGGACAGTTGGGAATTCACCCCTCCACTTT.

At least ten counts were recorded for this clone. The gene calls are TRBV4-1 and TRBJ1-4, with no clear D. V dropped 5 bases and J dropped 8 bases, with 15 bases sitting between them. The CDR3 totals 14 residues. Germline V gives CDR1 MGHRA, CDR2 YSYEKL. In DNA form, the CDR3 reads TGCGCCAGCAGCTCCCACCGCGGGGAGGAAAAACTGTTTTTT. Its translation is CASSSHRGEEKLFF.

This clone was seen only once. The chain is built from TRBV11-3 and TRBJ2-5; TRBD2 might be the D (5 bases). CDR3 length: 14 residues. From germline, CDR1 is SGHNT and CDR2 YENEEA. Trimming took off 5 bases at V and 5 bases at J, with 15 bases between the two ends. The CDR3 is CASSLGAAGETQYF. Here the CDR3 DNA reads TGTGCCAGCAGCCTAGGAGCGGCTGGGGAGACCCAGTACTTC.

This rearrangement joins TRBV30 to TRBJ1-1; no definite D call. The CDR3 runs to 11 residues. Trimming stripped 4 bases from V and 4 bases from J, with 7 bases between. CDR1 GTSNPN and CDR2 SVGIG come from the germline V gene (reference sequence). Here the CDR3 reads CAWIRITEAFF. In DNA, the CDR3 is TGTGCCTGGATCCGTATCACTGAAGCTTTCTTT.

The chain combines TRBV10-3 with TRBJ2-3, with 10 bases aligning to TRBD2. The CDR3 runs 15 residues. V dropped 8 bases and J dropped 1; count of bases not matched to a gene: 6. In germline, CDR1 is ENHRY, CDR2 SYGVKD. The CDR3: CAIGLAGEGTDTQYF. CDR3 DNA sequence: TGTGCCATCGGCCTAGCGGGAGAGGGCACAGATACGCAGTATTTT.

The chain has TRBV6-6 and TRBJ1-4, with 7 positions matching TRBD1. The CDR3 is 16 amino acids. The germline gives CDR1 MNHNY, CDR2 SVGAGI (reference sequence). Losses at the gene ends were 6 bases for V and 4 bases for J; bases not matched to a gene: 11. The CDR3 spells CASRALRDSYNEKLFF. The CDR3 DNA follows: TGTGCCAGCAGAGCCTTACGGGACAGCTATAATGAAAAACTGTTTTTT.

This chain links TRBV29-1 with TRBJ2-1; 9 bases are a match to TRBD1. Trimming at V came to 4 bases and at J to 9 bases, leaving 10 bases not matched to a gene. Per the germline V gene, CDR1 is SQVTM and CDR2 is ANQGSEA. The CDR3 is 14 residues long. CDR3 DNA sequence: TGCAGCGTTGTACAGGGGGCGTCGATAGGTGAGCAGTTCTTC. Amino acids: CSVVQGASIGEQFF.